This T cell receptor (beta chain) was recorded in a study of CD8+CD57+ T cells in acquired aplastic anemia. Germline V gene sequence: CDR1 SGHRS, CDR2 YFSETQ. Trimming removed 0 bases at V and 0 bases at J, with 13 bases between. The CDR3 consists of 17 residues. This clonotype was detected a few times. TCR beta VDJ and CDR3 profiling used genomic DNA as template. TCRdb ran MiXCR on the reads and lists one entry per CDR3 protein. The profile shows around 500,000 distinct CDR3 sequences, over 25% of them singletons. For sequencing, patients were chosen who had shown expansion of CD8+CD57+ cells by flow cytometry. The diagnosis in all patients was severe acquired aplastic anemia.

The TCR originated in a human donor with aplastic anemia. The material sequenced was sorted CD4+, CD8+, or CD8+CD57+ T cells (not recorded which) from PBMCs. The gene calls are TRBV5-1 and TRBJ1-3; D is perhaps TRBD1 (5 bases). CDR3 loop: CASSLAGDPSSGNTIYF. DNA for the CDR3: TGCGCCAGCAGCTTGGCCGGGGACCCAAGCTCTGGAAACACCATATATTTT. Using reference TRBV5-1 and TRBJ1-3 for the parts outside the CDR3, the full variable domain is KAGVTQTPRYLIKTRGQQVTLSCSPISGHRSVSWYQQTPGQGLQFLFEYFSETQRNKGNFPGRFSGRQFSNSRSEMNVSTLELGDSALYLCASSLAGDPSSGNTIYFGEGSWLTVV.